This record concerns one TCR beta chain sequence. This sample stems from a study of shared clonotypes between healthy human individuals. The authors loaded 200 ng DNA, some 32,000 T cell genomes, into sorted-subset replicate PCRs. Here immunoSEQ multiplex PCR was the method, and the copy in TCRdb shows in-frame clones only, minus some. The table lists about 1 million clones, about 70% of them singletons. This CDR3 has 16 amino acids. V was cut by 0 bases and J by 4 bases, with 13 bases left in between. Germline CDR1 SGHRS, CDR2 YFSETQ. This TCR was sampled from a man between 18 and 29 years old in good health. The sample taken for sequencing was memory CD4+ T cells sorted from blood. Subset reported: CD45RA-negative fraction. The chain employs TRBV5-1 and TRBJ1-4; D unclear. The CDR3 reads CASSLGSHILNEKLFF. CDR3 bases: TGCGCCAGCAGCTTGGGATCTCACATCCTTAATGAAAAACTGTTTTTT.